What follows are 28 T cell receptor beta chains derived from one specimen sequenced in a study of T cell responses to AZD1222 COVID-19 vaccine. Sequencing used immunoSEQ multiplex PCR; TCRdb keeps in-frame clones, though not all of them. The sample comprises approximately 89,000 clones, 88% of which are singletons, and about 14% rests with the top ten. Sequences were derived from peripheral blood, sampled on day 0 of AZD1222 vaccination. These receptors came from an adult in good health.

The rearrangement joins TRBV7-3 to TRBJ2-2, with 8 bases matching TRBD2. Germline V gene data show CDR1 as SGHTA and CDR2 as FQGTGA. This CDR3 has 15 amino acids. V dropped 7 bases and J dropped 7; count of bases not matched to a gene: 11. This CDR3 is CASTASGGPHGELFF. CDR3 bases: TGTGCCAGCACAGCCTCGGGGGGGCCCCACGGGGAGCTGTTTTTT.

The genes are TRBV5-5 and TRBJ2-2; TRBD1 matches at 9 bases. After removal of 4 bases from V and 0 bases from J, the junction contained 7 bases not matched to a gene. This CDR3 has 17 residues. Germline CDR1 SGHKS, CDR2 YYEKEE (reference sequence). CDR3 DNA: TGTGCCAGCAGCATCGTTTGGGACAGGGCGAACACCGGGGAGCTGTTTTTT. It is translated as CASSIVWDRANTGELFF.

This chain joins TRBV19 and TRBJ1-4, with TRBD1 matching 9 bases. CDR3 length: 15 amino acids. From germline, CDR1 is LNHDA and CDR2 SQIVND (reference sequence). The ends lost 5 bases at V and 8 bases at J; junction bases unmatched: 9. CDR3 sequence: CASSGTGTGNEKLFF. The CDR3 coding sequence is TGTGCCAGTAGTGGGACCGGGACAGGGAACGAAAAACTGTTTTTT.

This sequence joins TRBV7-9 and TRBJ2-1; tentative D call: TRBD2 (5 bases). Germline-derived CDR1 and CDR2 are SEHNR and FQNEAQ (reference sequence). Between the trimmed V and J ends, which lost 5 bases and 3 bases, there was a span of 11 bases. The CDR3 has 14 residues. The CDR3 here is CASSPLEDYNEQFF. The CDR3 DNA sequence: TGTGCCAGCAGCCCTCTGGAGGACTACAATGAGCAGTTCTTC.

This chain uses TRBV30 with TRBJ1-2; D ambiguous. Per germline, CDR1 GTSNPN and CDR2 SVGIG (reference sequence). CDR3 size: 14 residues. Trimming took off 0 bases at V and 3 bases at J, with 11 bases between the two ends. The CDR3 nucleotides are TGTGCCTGGAGTGTCTTCGCCTTCTACTATGGCTACACCTTC. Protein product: CAWSVFAFYYGYTF.

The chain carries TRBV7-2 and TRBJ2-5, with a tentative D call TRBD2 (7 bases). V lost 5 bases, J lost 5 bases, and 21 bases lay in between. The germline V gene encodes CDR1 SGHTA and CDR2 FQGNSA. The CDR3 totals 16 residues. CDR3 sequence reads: CASSPGAGEPRETQYF. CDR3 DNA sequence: TGTGCCAGCAGCCCAGGGGCGGGGGAACCAAGGGAGACCCAGTACTTC.

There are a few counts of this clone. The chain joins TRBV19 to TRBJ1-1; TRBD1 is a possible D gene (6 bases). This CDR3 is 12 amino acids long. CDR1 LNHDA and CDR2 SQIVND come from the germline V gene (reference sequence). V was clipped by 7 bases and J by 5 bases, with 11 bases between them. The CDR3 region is CASTTGRTEAFF. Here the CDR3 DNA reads TGTGCCAGTACTACAGGGAGAACTGAAGCTTTCTTT.

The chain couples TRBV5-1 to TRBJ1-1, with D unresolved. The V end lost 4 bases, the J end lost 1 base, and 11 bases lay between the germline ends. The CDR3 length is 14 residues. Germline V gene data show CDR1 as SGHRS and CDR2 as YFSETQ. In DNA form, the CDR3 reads TGCGCCAGCAGCAGCCAAGAGGGGAACACTGAAGCTTTCTTT. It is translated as CASSSQEGNTEAFF.

The CDR3 sequence is CASSLGAGSYGYTF. The CDR3 region has the DNA TGTGCCAGCAGTTTAGGTGCAGGGAGCTATGGCTACACCTTC. This chain joins TRBV28 and TRBJ1-2; D might be TRBD1 (5 bases). The V gene lost 2 bases and the J gene lost 4 bases, with 11 bases spanning the gap. This CDR3 region has 14 residues. Germline V gene data show CDR1 as MDHEN and CDR2 as SYDVKM.

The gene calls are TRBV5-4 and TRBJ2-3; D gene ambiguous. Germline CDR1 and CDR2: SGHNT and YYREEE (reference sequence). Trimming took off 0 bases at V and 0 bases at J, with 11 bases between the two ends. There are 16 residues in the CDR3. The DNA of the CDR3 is TGTGCCAGCAGCTTGGCCACACTTAGTAGCACAGATACGCAGTATTTT. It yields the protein CASSLATLSSTDTQYF. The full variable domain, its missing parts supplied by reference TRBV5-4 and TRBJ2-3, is ETGVTQSPTHLIKTRGQQVTLRCSSQSGHNTVSWYQQALGQGPQFIFQYYREEENGRGNFPPRFSGLQFPNYSSELNVNALELDDSALYLCASSLATLSSTDTQYFGPGTRLTVL.

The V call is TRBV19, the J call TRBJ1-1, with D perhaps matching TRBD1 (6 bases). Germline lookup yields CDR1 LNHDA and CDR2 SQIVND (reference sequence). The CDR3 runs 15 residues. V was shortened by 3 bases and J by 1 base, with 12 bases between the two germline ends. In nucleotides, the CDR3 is TGTGCCAGTAGTATGATCGGACAGACGAACACTGAAGCTTTCTTT. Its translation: CASSMIGQTNTEAFF.

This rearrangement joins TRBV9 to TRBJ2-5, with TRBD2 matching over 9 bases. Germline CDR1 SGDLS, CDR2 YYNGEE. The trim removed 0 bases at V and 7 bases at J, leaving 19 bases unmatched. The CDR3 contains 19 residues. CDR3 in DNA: TGTGCCAGCAGCGTAGAGCCAGCGGGGGGTCCACTAGGGCTTGGGACCCAGTACTTC. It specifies CASSVEPAGGPLGLGTQYF.

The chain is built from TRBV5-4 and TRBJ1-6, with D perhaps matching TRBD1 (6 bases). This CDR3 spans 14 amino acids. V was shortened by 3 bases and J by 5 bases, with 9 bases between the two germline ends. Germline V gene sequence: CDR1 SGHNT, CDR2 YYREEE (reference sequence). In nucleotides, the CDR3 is TGTGCCAGCAGCTCGGACAGAGATAATTCACCCCTCCACTTT. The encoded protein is CASSSDRDNSPLHF.

The CDR3 DNA is TGTGCCAGCAGCTTAGGGCAGGGTAGTAGAGATACGCAGTATTTT. Protein sequence: CASSLGQGSRDTQYF. This chain joins TRBV7-2 and TRBJ2-3; the D gene is possibly TRBD1 (5 bases). The germline V and J ends were trimmed by 1 base and 5 bases, with 13 bases remaining between them. Germline-derived CDR1 and CDR2 are SGHTA and FQGNSA. The CDR3 contains 15 residues.

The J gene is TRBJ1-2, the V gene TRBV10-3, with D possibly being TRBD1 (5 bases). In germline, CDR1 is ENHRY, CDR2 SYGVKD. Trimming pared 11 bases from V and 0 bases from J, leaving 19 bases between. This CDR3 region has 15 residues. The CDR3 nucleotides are TGTGCCTCCCGGGACGAGACTGCTGCTAACTATGGCTACACCTTC. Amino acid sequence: CASRDETAANYGYTF.

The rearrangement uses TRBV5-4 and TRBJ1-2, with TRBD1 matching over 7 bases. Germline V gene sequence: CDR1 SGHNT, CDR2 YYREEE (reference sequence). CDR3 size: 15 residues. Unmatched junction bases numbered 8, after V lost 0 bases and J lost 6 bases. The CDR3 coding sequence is TGTGCCAGCAGCTTGGCCGGGCAGGGGGAGGATGGCTACACCTTC. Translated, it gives CASSLAGQGEDGYTF.

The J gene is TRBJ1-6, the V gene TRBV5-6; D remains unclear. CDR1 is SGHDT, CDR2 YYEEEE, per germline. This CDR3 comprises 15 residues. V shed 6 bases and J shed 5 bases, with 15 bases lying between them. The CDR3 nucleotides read TGTGCCAGCACCCAGACGGTACGGGATAATTCACCCCTCCACTTT. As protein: CASTQTVRDNSPLHF.

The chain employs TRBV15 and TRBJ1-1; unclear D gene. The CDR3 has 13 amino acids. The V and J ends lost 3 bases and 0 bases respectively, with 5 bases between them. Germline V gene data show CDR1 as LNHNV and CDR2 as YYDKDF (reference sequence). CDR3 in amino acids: CATSRTLNTEAFF. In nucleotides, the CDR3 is TGTGCCACCAGCAGGACACTGAACACTGAAGCTTTCTTT.

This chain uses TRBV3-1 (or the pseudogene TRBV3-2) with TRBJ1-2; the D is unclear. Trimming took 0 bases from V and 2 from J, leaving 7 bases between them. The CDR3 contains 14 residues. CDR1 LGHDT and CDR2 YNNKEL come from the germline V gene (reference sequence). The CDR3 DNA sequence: TGTGCCAGCAGCCAAGATCGCGGGAACTATGGCTACACCTTC. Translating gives CASSQDRGNYGYTF.

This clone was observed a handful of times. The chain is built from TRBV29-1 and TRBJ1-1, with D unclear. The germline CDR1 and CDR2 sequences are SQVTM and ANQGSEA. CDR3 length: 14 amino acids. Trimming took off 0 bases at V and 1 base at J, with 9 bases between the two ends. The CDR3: CSVEDPVGNTEAFF. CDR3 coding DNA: TGCAGCGTTGAAGACCCGGTAGGGAACACTGAAGCTTTCTTT. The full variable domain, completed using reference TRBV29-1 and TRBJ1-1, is SAVISQKPSRDICQRGTSLTIQCQVDSQVTMMFWYRQQPGQSLTLIATANQGSEATYESGFVIDKFPISRPNLTFSTLTVSNMSPEDSSIYLCSVEDPVGNTEAFFGQGTRLTVV.

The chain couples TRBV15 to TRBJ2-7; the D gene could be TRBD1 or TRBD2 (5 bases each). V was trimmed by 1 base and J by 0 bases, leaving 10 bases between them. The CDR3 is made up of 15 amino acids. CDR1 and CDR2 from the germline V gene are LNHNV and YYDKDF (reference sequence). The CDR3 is CATSRGGLVSYEQYF. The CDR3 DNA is TGTGCCACCAGCAGAGGGGGGTTGGTCTCCTACGAGCAGTACTTC.

CDR3: CASSPLHGGAKQPQHF. The DNA of the CDR3 is TGTGCCAGCAGTCCCCTTCACGGGGGCGCAAAACAGCCCCAGCATTTT. The chain recombines TRBV28 with TRBJ1-5; weak D call: TRBD1 (6 bases). CDR3 length equals 16 residues. The V end lost 5 bases, the J end lost 7 bases, and 21 bases lay between the germline ends. Germline V gives CDR1 MDHEN, CDR2 SYDVKM.

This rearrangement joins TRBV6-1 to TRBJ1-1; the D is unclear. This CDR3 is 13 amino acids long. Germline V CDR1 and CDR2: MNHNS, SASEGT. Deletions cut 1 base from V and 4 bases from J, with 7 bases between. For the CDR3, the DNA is TGTGCCAGCAGTGAAGGTGGGAGCACTGAAGCTTTCTTT. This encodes CASSEGGSTEAFF.

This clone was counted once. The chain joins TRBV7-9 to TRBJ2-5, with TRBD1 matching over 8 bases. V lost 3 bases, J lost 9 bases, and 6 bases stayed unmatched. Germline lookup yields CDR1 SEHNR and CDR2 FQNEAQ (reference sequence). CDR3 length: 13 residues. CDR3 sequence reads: CASSLRQGTAQYF. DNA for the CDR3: TGTGCCAGCAGCTTGAGACAGGGGACGGCCCAGTACTTC.

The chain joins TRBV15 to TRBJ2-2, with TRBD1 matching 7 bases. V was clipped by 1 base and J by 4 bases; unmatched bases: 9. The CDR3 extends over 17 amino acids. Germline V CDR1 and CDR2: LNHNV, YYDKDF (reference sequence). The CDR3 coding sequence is TGTGCCACCAGCAGAGGGGGGACAGTCCGGGCCACCGGGGAGCTGTTTTTT. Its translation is CATSRGGTVRATGELFF.

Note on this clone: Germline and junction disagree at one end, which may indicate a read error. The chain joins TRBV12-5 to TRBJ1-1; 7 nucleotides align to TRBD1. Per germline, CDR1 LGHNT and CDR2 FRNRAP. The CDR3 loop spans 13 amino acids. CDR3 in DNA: TGTGCTAGTGGCAAAGGGACAGACACAGAAGCTTTCTTT. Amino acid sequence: CASGKGTDTEAFF.

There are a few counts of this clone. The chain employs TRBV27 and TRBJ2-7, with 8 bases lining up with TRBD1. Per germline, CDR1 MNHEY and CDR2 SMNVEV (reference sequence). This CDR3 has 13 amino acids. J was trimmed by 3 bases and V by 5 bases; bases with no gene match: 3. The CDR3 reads CASSPTGVYEQYF. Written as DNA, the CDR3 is TGTGCCAGCAGTCCGACAGGGGTCTACGAGCAGTACTTC.

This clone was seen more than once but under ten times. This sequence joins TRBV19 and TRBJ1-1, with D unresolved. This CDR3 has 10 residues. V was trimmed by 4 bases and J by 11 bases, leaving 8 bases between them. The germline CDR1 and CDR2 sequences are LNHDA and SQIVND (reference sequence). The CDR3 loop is CASSSNGAFF. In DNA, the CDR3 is TGTGCCAGTAGTAGTAATGGGGCTTTCTTT.